In its sample, the clone carrying this TCR beta chain was seen many times. The antigen is undetermined. This record belongs to a study of T cells in Graves' hyperthyroidism and ophthalmopathy. Study results and limitations: Among thyroid clonotypes expanded above 0.001, most also appeared in blood.

V shed 6 bases and J shed 2 bases, with 15 bases lying between them. The CDR3 length is 15 residues. CDR1 ENHRY and CDR2 SYGVKD come from the germline V gene. Those with hyperthyroidism were 18 to 65 years old, newly diagnosed, and ill for under 2 months. The PBMCs were sourced from fresh peripheral blood (about 9.7 ml). TCR beta CDR3 sequences were amplified from RNA transcripts. A first-round RT-PCR of the TCR CDR3 used the HTBI primer set. TCRdb called the multiplex PCR reads again in MiXCR, with one record for every CDR3 protein. This sample has about 380,000 distinct CDR3 sequences, with over 11% found just once.

The rearrangement uses TRBV10-3 and TRBJ2-3; D gene uncertain. This clonotype was sampled from a woman aged 55-69 years with Graves' hyperthyroidism. Sequencing used blood. This chain's CDR3 is CAISPSAANTDTQYF. For the CDR3, the DNA is TGTGCCATCAGCCCCTCCGCGGCCAACACAGATACGCAGTATTTT.